The 4 T cell receptor beta chains below come from one sample, sequenced in a study of vaccination and CD4 T cells after COVID-19. The sample's treatment: roughly 11-day PBMC culture with coronavirus spike peptide pools or control peptides (ViraFEST assay). No antigen is known for these receptors. An Oncomine TCR Beta short-read assay was used to sequence the DNA from cultured CD4+ T cells. From the PCR reads, TCRdb called clonotypes with MiXCR, one entry per CDR3 protein. Here the sample spans some 4,000 distinct CDR3 sequences, over 25% being singletons. The sequenced material came from CD4+ T cells from blood, cultured in vitro. These receptors were taken from a human donor who had recovered from COVID-19.

The chain combines TRBV14 with TRBJ2-3; TRBD2 might be the D (8 bases). CDR1 and CDR2 from the germline V gene are SGHDN and FVKESK. V lost 3 bases and J lost 6, with 19 bases in between. The CDR3 is made up of 16 amino acids. CDR3 residues: CASSQRTGGTADTQYF. CDR3 sequence (DNA): TGTGCCAGCAGCCAGAGGACGGGGGGGACAGCGGATACGCAGTATTTT.

The chain has TRBV29-1 and TRBJ2-1; D is uncertain. Trimming shortened V by 4 bases and J by 1 base, and 11 bases separated the two germline ends. CDR1 and CDR2 (germline): SQVTM, ANQGSEA. The CDR3 runs to 14 residues. CDR3 region: CSVARQVSYNEQFF. CDR3 bases: TGCAGCGTTGCTCGGCAGGTGTCCTACAATGAGCAGTTCTTC.

This clonotype was found a few times. V is TRBV6-5 and J is TRBJ1-1; D is undetermined. Germline V gene data show CDR1 as MNHEY and CDR2 as SVGAGI. CDR3 length: 15 amino acids. V was shortened by 2 bases and J by 0 bases, with 10 bases between the two germline ends. The CDR3 DNA is TGTGCCAGCAGTTACGCTAGACAAATGAACACTGAAGCTTTCTTT. Encoded protein: CASSYARQMNTEAFF.

This clonotype is medium-sized by share. The chain recombines TRBV6-1 with TRBJ1-3, with TRBD1 matching 7 bases. Germline loops: CDR1 MNHNS, CDR2 SASEGT. The CDR3 covers 17 residues. V lost 2 bases to trimming and J lost 1 base; unmatched junction nucleotides: 8. The CDR3 reads CASSEISGGTSGNTIYF. Written as DNA, the CDR3 is TGTGCCAGCAGTGAAATTTCAGGGGGGACATCTGGAAACACCATATATTTT.